These T cell receptor beta chains were read from a single sample in a study of T-cell memory formation after mild COVID-19. TCRdb reprocessed the 5' RACE reads with MiXCR, giving one entry per CDR3 protein. The sample yields 350,000 or so distinct CDR3 sequences, approximately 22% seen once. The specimen was PBMCs or a T cell subset sorted from them (not recorded which). The receptors originated from a man between 18 and 29 years old who had mild COVID-19 (a few samples of this study predate the infection). Cell type and time point are not known. The CDR3 runs from the conserved cysteine through the conserved F or W. Fields, in order: J gene, D gene, clone size, V gene, CDR3 DNA, CDR3 protein. D genes are given only for firm matches. Clone sizes are given selectively: once, few, many, or a class where the clone is expanded.

J: TRBJ2-1
D: NA
size: many
V: TRBV7-2
DNA: TGTGCCAGCAGCTTCTACAATGAGCAGTTCTTC
CDR3: CASSFYNEQFF

J: TRBJ2-3
D: NA
size: many
V: TRBV27
DNA: TGTGCCAGCAGTTTAATGGCTAGCACAGATACGCAGTATTTT
CDR3: CASSLMASTDTQYF

J: TRBJ1-5
D: NA
size: NA
V: TRBV6-2/TRBV6-3
DNA: TGTGCCAGCAGCCGGACCGTATTGGGCAATCAGCCCCAGCATTTT
CDR3: CASSRTVLGNQPQHF

J: TRBJ2-7
D: TRBD1
size: NA
V: TRBV20-1
DNA: TGCAGTGCTAGAGGGGACGGACAGGGCTACGAGCAGTACTTC
CDR3: CSARGDGQGYEQYF

J: TRBJ1-5
D: TRBD1
size: few
V: TRBV30
DNA: TGTGCCTGGCCCGGATGGCCAGAAACAGGGGAAGAACTTCGCAATCAGCCCCAGCATTTT
CDR3: CAWPGWPETGEELRNQPQHF

J: TRBJ1-6
D: TRBD1
size: few
V: TRBV4-1
DNA: TGCGCCAGCAGCCAAGATCAGGGGGCAGGGGGGTCACCCCTCCACTTT
CDR3: CASSQDQGAGGSPLHF

J: TRBJ2-1
D: NA
size: few
V: TRBV7-9
DNA: TGTGCCAGCAGCCCCCGGGGGGCTAGTGCCCCGAGCTCCTACAATGAGCAGTTCTTC
CDR3: CASSPRGASAPSSYNEQFF

J: TRBJ2-4
D: NA
size: NA
V: TRBV20-1
DNA: TGCAGTGCTCCTAACCGTCCCCCAGCCAAAAACATTCAGTACTTC
CDR3: CSAPNRPPAKNIQYF

J: TRBJ2-2
D: NA
size: many
V: TRBV7-2
DNA: TGTGCCAGCAGCCTGGACAGTAACACCGGGGAGCTGTTTTTT
CDR3: CASSLDSNTGELFF

J: TRBJ1-3
D: NA
size: NA
V: TRBV29-1
DNA: TGCAGCGTTACCGGCTTCTCTGGAAACACCATATATTTT
CDR3: CSVTGFSGNTIYF

J: TRBJ2-7
D: NA
size: many
V: TRBV20-1
DNA: TGCAGTGCTAGGGTTCCCGGTGTGGCCCGCGAGCAGTACTTC
CDR3: CSARVPGVAREQYF

J: TRBJ2-1
D: NA
size: NA
V: TRBV12-3/TRBV12-4
DNA: TGTGCCAGCAGTTTAATACAGAGGGGAGGTGAGCAGTTCTTC
CDR3: CASSLIQRGGEQFF

J: TRBJ2-1
D: TRBD2
size: few
V: TRBV20-1
DNA: TGCAGTGCTGGCGGACTAGCCGGGAATGAGCAGTTCTTC
CDR3: CSAGGLAGNEQFF

J: TRBJ2-7
D: TRBD1
size: NA
V: TRBV4-3
DNA: TGCGCCAGCAGCCAAGTAAGACAGGGCGGGTACGAGCAGTACTTC
CDR3: CASSQVRQGGYEQYF

J: TRBJ1-5
D: NA
size: few
V: TRBV4-3
DNA: TGCGCCAGCAGCCAAGAGAGGGCAGCCCGGGGAAATCAGCCCCAGCATTTT
CDR3: CASSQERAARGNQPQHF

J: TRBJ2-3
D: TRBD1
size: few
V: TRBV10-1
DNA: TGCGCCAGCAGTGGACAGGGGGCAGATACGCAGTATTTT
CDR3: CASSGQGADTQYF

J: TRBJ2-7
D: NA
size: NA
V: TRBV18
DNA: TGTGCCAGCTCACCTAGCCACTACGAGCAGTACTTC
CDR3: CASSPSHYEQYF

J: TRBJ2-1
D: NA
size: few
V: TRBV4-1
DNA: TGCGCCAGCAGCCCCGCGGAGGGGGATTTGAATGAGCAGTTCTTC
CDR3: CASSPAEGDLNEQFF

J: TRBJ2-1
D: TRBD1
size: few
V: TRBV11-2
DNA: TGTGCCAGCAGCTTAGAGCTTGGACAGGGAGGTCTCAATGAGCAGTTCTTC
CDR3: CASSLELGQGGLNEQFF

J: TRBJ2-5
D: NA
size: NA
V: TRBV5-1
DNA: TGCGCCAGCGCGGCGGGGGCGGGTCAAGAGACCCAGTACTTC
CDR3: CASAAGAGQETQYF

J: TRBJ2-7
D: NA
size: NA
V: TRBV25-1
DNA: TGTGCCAGCCGATCAAGGGTAAGGGGAGTTTACGAGCAGTACTTC
CDR3: CASRSRVRGVYEQYF

J: TRBJ2-2
D: TRBD1
size: few
V: TRBV7-2
DNA: TGTGCCAGCAGTTTAATGGCCAGGGGGCAGACCGGGGAGCTGTTTTTT
CDR3: CASSLMARGQTGELFF

J: TRBJ1-1
D: NA
size: NA
V: TRBV9
DNA: TGTGCCAGCAGCAAGGACAGCCTGAACACTGAAGCTTTCTTT
CDR3: CASSKDSLNTEAFF

J: TRBJ2-1
D: NA
size: few
V: TRBV6-2/TRBV6-3
DNA: TGTGCCAGCAGTTACCCCCAGGGAGTGATTAATGAGCAGTTCTTC
CDR3: CASSYPQGVINEQFF

J: TRBJ1-1
D: NA
size: NA
V: TRBV5-1
DNA: TGCGCCAGCAGACCTTGGACGGGGAACACTGAAGCTTTCTTT
CDR3: CASRPWTGNTEAFF

J: TRBJ2-3
D: NA
size: many
V: TRBV4-3
DNA: TGCGCCAGCAGCCAAGATAAGAGGCCAGATACGCAGTATTTT
CDR3: CASSQDKRPDTQYF